The clone carrying this TCR beta chain was counted a few times. Antigen specificity is unknown. J was trimmed by 1 base and V by 6 bases; bases with no gene match: 6. The CDR3 consists of 14 residues. CDR1 is SQVTM, CDR2 ANQGSEA, per germline. The data are from a study of blood T cells in healthy people across ages. The study's findings and limits: Per million T cells, the diversity of TCR beta decreased roughly linearly as age advanced.

The use of a sample-barcoded 5' primer and a J-beta primer mix characterized a second PCR of roughly 7 to 12 cycles. TCRdb re-analysed the 5' RACE reads in MiXCR, keeping a single row per CDR3 protein. Of just under 550,000 distinct CDR3 sequences listed, 24% are singletons. These data were also filed under a second study, of T cells of mothers and their children. From that second work: RNA extracted was entirely used for cDNA synthesis, 1.5 ug per 15 ul. Persisting microchimeric T cell clones went undetected.

The rearrangement uses TRBV29-1 and TRBJ2-1; TRBD1 agrees at 7 bases. Material: blood. The TCR was taken from a boy under 18 in good health. CDR3 in amino acids: CSVRGTVSYNEQFF. The DNA of the CDR3 is TGCAGCGTGAGGGGGACAGTATCCTACAATGAGCAGTTCTTC.